This is a list of T cell receptor beta chains from one sample in a study of CD8 T cells in ankylosing spondylitis. TCRdb redid the calling of the 5' RACE reads with MiXCR, one entry per CDR3 protein. The sample has more than 650,000 distinct CDR3 sequences; approximately 10% are singletons. Sequenced sample: blood, either unsorted or a sorted T cell fraction (not recorded which). These receptor sequences come from a male donor with ankylosing spondylitis. The CDR3 runs from the conserved cysteine through the conserved F or W. A D gene is named only where the DNA matches it firmly. The size field is filled for only some rows; it gives once, few, many or a size class.

V	J	size	D	DNA	CDR3
TRBV7-2	TRBJ2-1	many	.	TGTGCCAGCAGCCCCCAGGGGCAGAGTTACAATGAGCAGTTCTTC	CASSPQGQSYNEQFF
TRBV5-1	TRBJ2-3	few	TRBD2	TGCGCCAGCAGCGGCGGGGGGGCCACAGATACGCAGTATTTT	CASSGGGATDTQYF
TRBV9	TRBJ2-7	.	.	TGTGCCAGCAGCGTAGCCAGTGGCGGTACTACCTACGAGCAGTACTTC	CASSVASGGTTYEQYF
TRBV5-1	TRBJ2-1	few	.	TGCGCCAGCCGCTACAATCCCTCCTACAATGAGCAGTTCTTC	CASRYNPSYNEQFF
TRBV4-2	TRBJ2-7	few	TRBD1	TGTGCCAGCAGCCAAGACAGGACAGGGGCCTACGAGCAGTACTTC	CASSQDRTGAYEQYF
TRBV29-1	TRBJ2-1	few	.	TGCAGCGTTGGGTCGACGGCGAGCTCCTACAATGAGCAGTTCTTC	CSVGSTASSYNEQFF
TRBV5-6	TRBJ2-3	few	.	TGTGCCAGCAGCACCACCCTACAGAGCACTAGAGATACGCAGTATTTT	CASSTTLQSTRDTQYF
TRBV4-2	TRBJ2-3	few	TRBD2	TGTGCCAGCAGCCAAGGCTACCGGACTAGCGGGAACCCCCGACCGCAGTATTTT	CASSQGYRTSGNPRPQYF
TRBV4-1	TRBJ1-6	many	.	TGCGCCAGCAGCCAAGAAGGAAGGGGCTCCTATAATTCACCCCTCCACTTT	CASSQEGRGSYNSPLHF
TRBV9	TRBJ2-1	.	.	TGTGCCAGCAGCCCAACCTGGGGTGACAATGAGCAGTTCTTC	CASSPTWGDNEQFF
TRBV5-1	TRBJ1-5	few	.	TGCGCCAGCAGGAGGGACTCTTCCGGCAATCAGCCCCAGCATTTT	CASRRDSSGNQPQHF